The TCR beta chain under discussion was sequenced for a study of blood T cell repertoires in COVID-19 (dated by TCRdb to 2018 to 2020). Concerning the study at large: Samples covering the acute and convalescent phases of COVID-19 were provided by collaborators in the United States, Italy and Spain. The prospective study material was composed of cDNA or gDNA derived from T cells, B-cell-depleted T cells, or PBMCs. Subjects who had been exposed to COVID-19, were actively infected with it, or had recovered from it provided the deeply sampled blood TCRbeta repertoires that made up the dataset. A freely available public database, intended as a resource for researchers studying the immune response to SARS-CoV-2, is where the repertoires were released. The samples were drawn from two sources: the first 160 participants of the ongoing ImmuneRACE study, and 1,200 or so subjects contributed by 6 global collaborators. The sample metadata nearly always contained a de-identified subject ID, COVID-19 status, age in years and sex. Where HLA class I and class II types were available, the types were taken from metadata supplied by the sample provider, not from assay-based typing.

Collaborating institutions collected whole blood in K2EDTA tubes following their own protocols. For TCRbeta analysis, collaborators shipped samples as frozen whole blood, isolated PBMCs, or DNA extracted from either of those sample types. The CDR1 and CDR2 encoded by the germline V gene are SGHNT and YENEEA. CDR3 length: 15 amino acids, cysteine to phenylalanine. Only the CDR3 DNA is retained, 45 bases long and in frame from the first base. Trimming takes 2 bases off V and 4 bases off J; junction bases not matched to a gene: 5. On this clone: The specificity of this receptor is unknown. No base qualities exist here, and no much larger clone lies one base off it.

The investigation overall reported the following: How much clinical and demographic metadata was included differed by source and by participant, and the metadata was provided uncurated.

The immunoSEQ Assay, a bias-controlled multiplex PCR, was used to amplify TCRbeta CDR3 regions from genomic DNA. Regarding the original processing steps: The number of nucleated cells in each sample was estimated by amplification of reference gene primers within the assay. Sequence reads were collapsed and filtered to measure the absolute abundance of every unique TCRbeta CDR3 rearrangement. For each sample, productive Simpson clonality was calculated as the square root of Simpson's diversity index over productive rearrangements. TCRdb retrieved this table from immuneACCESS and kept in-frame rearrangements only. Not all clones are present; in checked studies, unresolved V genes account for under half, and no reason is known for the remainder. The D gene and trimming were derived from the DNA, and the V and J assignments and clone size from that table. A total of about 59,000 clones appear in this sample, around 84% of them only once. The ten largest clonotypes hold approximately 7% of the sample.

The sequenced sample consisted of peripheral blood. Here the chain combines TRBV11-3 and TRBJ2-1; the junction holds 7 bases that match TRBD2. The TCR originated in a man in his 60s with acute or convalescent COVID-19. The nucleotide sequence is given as TGTGCCAGCAGCTTAAAAGCGGGGCTTTACAATGAGCAGTTCTTC. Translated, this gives CASSLKAGLYNEQFF.